This T cell receptor (beta chain) was captured in a study of shared clonotypes between healthy human individuals. The genomic DNA of each subset was split evenly across several immunoSEQ plates. This table comes from immunoSEQ multiplex PCR, and its TCRdb copy is limited to in-frame clones, with some not included. The sample lists roughly 2,500,000 clones; 93% were seen once. The trim removed 0 bases at V and 4 bases at J, leaving 3 bases unmatched. Germline V gene lookup returns CDR1 SGHKS and CDR2 YYEKEE (reference sequence). This CDR3 comprises 15 residues. The sequence was collected from a man between 18 and 35 years old in good health. Some clones in this sample may be carry-over from other donors' samples. The sample comprised naive CD4+ T cells from PBMCs. Subset denoted: CD45RA+ positively selected. The chain uses TRBV5-5 and TRBJ2-1, with TRBD1 matching over 8 bases. This chain's CDR3 is CASSLERDRYNEQFF. In DNA form, the CDR3 reads TGTGCCAGCAGCTTGGAACGGGACAGGTACAATGAGCAGTTCTTC.